This T cell receptor beta chain came from a study of blood T cell repertoires in COVID-19. Study as a whole: Samples representing acute and convalescent COVID-19 were sourced from the United States, Italy and Spain. The analysed material was cDNA or gDNA that came from T cells, B-cell-depleted T cells, or PBMCs.

Original analysis: The authors estimated nucleated cell counts from reference gene primer amplification. Assay: immunoSEQ multiplex PCR; the TCRdb copy retains only in-frame clones and omits some. That table supplies the V and J calls and clone size; D and trimming were determined from the DNA. The sample yields about 160,000 clones, about 86% seen once. Germline assignment: CDR1 MGHRA and CDR2 YSYEKL. V was trimmed by 0 bases and J by 6 bases, leaving 15 bases between them. The CDR3 is made up of 16 amino acids. This sequence was found in a woman aged 45-60 years in a cohort exposed to, infected with or recovered from COVID-19 (not recorded which). The sequenced sample was PBMCs or T cells enriched from blood (not recorded which). The chain couples TRBV4-1 to TRBJ1-5; TRBD1 is a possible D gene (6 bases). The DNA of the CDR3 is TGCGCCAGCAGCCAAGAGGCAGGGGTTAGGAGTCAGCCCCAGCATTTT. Its translation is CASSQEAGVRSQPQHF.